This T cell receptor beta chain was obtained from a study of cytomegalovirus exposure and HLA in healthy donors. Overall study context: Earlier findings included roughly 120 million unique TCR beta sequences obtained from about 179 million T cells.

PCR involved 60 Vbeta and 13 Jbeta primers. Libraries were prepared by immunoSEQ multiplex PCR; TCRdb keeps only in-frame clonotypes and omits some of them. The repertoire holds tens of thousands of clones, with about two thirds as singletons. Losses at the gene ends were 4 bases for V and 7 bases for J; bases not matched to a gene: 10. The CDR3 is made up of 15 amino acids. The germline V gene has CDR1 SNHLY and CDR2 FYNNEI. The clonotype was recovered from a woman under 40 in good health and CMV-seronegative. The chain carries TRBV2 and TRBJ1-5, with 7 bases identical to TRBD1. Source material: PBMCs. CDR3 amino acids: CASSVEGGAGQPQHF. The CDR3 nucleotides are TGTGCCAGCAGTGTCGAAGGGGGCGCGGGGCAGCCCCAGCATTTT.